The present T cell receptor beta chain was sequenced within a study of blood T cells in healthy people across ages. The study's findings and limits: Versus aged donors, long-lived donors had higher diversity and more naive CD4+ cells.

It was with a sample-barcoded 5' primer and a J-beta primer mix that a second PCR of roughly 6 to 11 cycles was run. TCRdb reprocessed the 5' RACE reads with MiXCR, giving one entry per CDR3 protein. The data contain over 1,500,000 distinct CDR3 sequences, roughly two fifths of them seen just once; the ten biggest clones take up approximately 22%. Remarks on this clonotype: Its antigen is unknown.

The V end was cut by 4 bases, the J end by 3 bases, with 12 bases between. The CDR3 runs to 15 residues. The germline gives CDR1 MNHNY, CDR2 SVGAGI (reference sequence). Extracted total RNA amounted to at least 5.5 micrograms for each sample. Specimen: blood. The genes are TRBV6-6 and TRBJ2-2, with D possibly matching TRBD1 (5 bases). The clonotype comes from a human donor in good health. The CDR3 nucleotides are TGTGCCAGCAGTTCCCCCTCAGGGTACACCGGGGAGCTGTTTTTT. This sequence encodes CASSSPSGYTGELFF.